This T cell receptor (beta chain) derives from a study of blood T cell repertoires in COVID-19 (dated by TCRdb to the early 2020s). Regarding the research as a whole: The collaborator samples originated in the United States, Italy and Spain and spanned the acute and convalescent phases of COVID-19. The material from the prospective study consisted of cDNA or gDNA derived from T cells, B-cell-depleted T cells, or PBMCs. The dataset comprised deeply sampled blood TCRbeta repertoires from subjects exposed to, actively infected with, or recovered from COVID-19. A freely available public database, intended as a resource for researchers studying the immune response to SARS-CoV-2, is where the repertoires were released. Samples came from the ongoing ImmuneRACE study (first 160 participants) plus 1,254 subjects from 6 global collaborators. Sample metadata almost always included a de-identified subject ID, COVID-19 status, age in years and sex. Where available, HLA class I and class II types were taken from metadata supplied by the sample provider and were not determined by assay-based typing. Broader findings and caveats from the paper: The amount of clinical and demographic metadata varied by source and participant and was provided uncurated.

Comments on this clone: Its antigen is currently not known. One base away there is no much larger clone; base qualities are not given.

Each collaborating institution followed its own protocols to collect whole blood in K2EDTA tubes. For TCRbeta analysis, collaborators shipped samples in one of three forms: frozen whole blood, isolated PBMCs, or DNA extracted from either of those sample types. The germline V gene sets CDR1 to ENHRY and CDR2 to SYGVKD. There are 13 amino acids in the CDR3, from cysteine to phenylalanine inclusive. Of all the DNA, just the CDR3 is kept, 39 bases in frame from base 1. Clipping removes 6 bases from V and 8 bases from J, with 3 as the unmatched junction base count. The immunoSEQ Assay, a bias-controlled multiplex PCR, was used to amplify TCRbeta CDR3 regions from genomic DNA. On the study's bioinformatics: Nucleated cell counts per sample were estimated from amplification of reference gene primers within the assay. To quantify the absolute abundance of each unique TCRbeta CDR3 rearrangement, sequence reads were collapsed and filtered. For each sample, productive Simpson clonality was calculated as the square root of Simpson's diversity index over productive rearrangements. TCRdb took this table from immuneACCESS and kept in-frame rearrangements with V and J called. Such tables lack part of the clones; where checked against another copy, unresolved V genes explain under half of the gap, and the rest is unexplained. The V and J calls and clone size come from that table; D and trimming were worked out from the DNA. This sample holds about 38,000 clones; around four fifths were observed only once. Clones ranked in the top ten supply around 5% of the sample.

The specimen sequenced was peripheral blood. This TCR derives from a man between 45 and 60 years old with active COVID-19. Recombination connected TRBV10-3 to TRBJ1-5; TRBD1 lines up with 11 middle nucleotides. CDR3 reads: CAIRGDRGEPQHF. The DNA is as follows: TGTGCCATCAGGGGGGACAGGGGGGAGCCCCAGCATTTT.